This entry is about one TCR beta chain. This clonotype showed up many times. The specificity of this receptor is unknown. No per-base quality is available; no much larger clone lies one base away. The treatment or condition label of this sample denotes: allogeneic hematopoietic cell transplantation with graft depleted of TCRalphabeta T cells and CD19 B cells. Transplant recipients were children who received TCRalphabeta/CD19-depleted allogeneic hematopoietic cell grafts. This sample was taken from a study of T-cell reconstitution after alpha-beta-depleted transplantation in children (dated by TCRdb to between 2015 and 2016). For the study in its entirety: Using TCR repertoire profiling, the study followed T-cell immune reconstitution in a quantitative way in children after TCRalphabeta/CD19-depleted allogeneic hematopoietic cell transplantation.

CDR1 ENHRY and CDR2 SYGVKD are derived from the germline V gene. Clipping removes 9 bases from V and 3 bases from J, with 5 as the unmatched junction base count. The CDR3, cysteine through phenylalanine, is 14 amino acids long. CDR3 DNA is the only sequence kept; it has 42 bases, read in frame from the first base. The library was obtained by PCR. The data were produced on an Illumina HiSeq 2500. TCR libraries were prepared with molecular barcoding, using unique molecular identifiers to normalize TCRbeta repertoire quantification. TCRdb took the public reads, trimmed them with fastp at Q25, ran MiXCR for clone calling and kept in-frame beta chains. A single entry per CDR3 protein holds the most common genes and DNA from its merged rows. This sample gives 25,000 to 30,000 distinct CDR3 sequences in total; roughly 6% of them show up just once. The ten largest make up about 7% of the sample. Study-wide findings and limitations: Over subsequent months, a decline in hyperexpanded clone frequencies was noted, and after one year, T-cell counts and TCRbeta diversity were mostly ascribed to newly produced T cells. The high TCRbeta diversity at day 60 in some patients was ascribed to recipient T cells and intrathymic progenitors that had survived conditioning. About two months after transplant, the apparently early recovery of alphabetaT-cell counts reportedly depended on just several hundred clones that had expanded rapidly and came from non-depleted graft cells.

In this chain, TRBV10-3 is recombined with TRBJ2-3, and TRBD2 aligns with 11 junction nucleotides. The receptor's source is a male patient younger than 18 who had a stem cell transplant for acute myeloid leukemia, so the T cells may come from the graft donor. Specimen: PBMCs, mostly from graft donor cells, collected 180 days after TCRalphabeta/CD19-depleted stem cell transplant. CDR3 reads: CAILAGGPTDTQYF. DNA sequence: TGTGCCATTTTAGCGGGGGGGCCGACAGATACGCAGTATTTT.